The 19 T cell receptor beta chains listed next were all sequenced from one sample in a study of tumor-infiltrating lymphocytes in primary liver carcinoma. TCR beta cDNA came from approximately 540 ng total RNA, primed with a constant-region primer. It was through three nested multiplex PCR rounds of slightly modified ARM-PCR that TCR beta libraries arose. Investigators reported that the first two PCR rounds, at 10 cycles each, used TRBV1-TRBV30 forward primers with a C-beta reverse primer. TCRdb processed the multiplex PCR reads anew with MiXCR; each CDR3 protein has one entry. The data contain 25,000 to 35,000 distinct CDR3 sequences, around 70% of them seen just once; the ten biggest clones take up roughly 30%. For each extraction, RNA and DNA were obtained together from approximately 20-30 mg of unsorted bulk tissue. Material: liver tumor tissue from sampling region 3. Subset given: tumor region T3, left-lateral pole. Source of these receptors: a woman aged 25 to 39 with primary liver carcinoma and hepatitis B virus infection.

A note on this clonotype: This may be a read error, as it is one base from a much larger clone. The rearrangement uses TRBV6-2 or TRBV6-3 and TRBJ2-7; D is undetermined. There are 15 residues in the CDR3. V was pared by 5 bases and J by 0 bases, with 14 bases between. Germline V gene data show CDR1 as MNHEY and CDR2 as SVGEGT. CDR3 DNA: TGTGCCAGCAGTACCGGACGGCCCAGCTCCTACGAGCAGTACTTC. The encoded protein is CASSTGRPSSYEQYF.

This clonotype has a handful of counts. One end of the junction does not line up with germline, which may come from a read error. J is TRBJ2-1 and V is TRBV10-3; 10 bases fit TRBD2. The CDR3 loop spans 17 amino acids. The germline V gene has CDR1 ENHRY and CDR2 SYGVKD. The CDR3 nucleotides are TGTGTCATCAAGTGGGACGCTAGCGGGAGAAGTCTCGATGAGCAGTTCTTC. It yields the protein CVIKWDASGRSLDEQFF.

Points on this clonotype: The conserved closing phenylalanine or tryptophan is absent in this CDR3, likely reflecting a read error. This chain joins TRBV11-2 and TRBJ2-5; 9 bases are a match to TRBD1. CDR3 size: 16 residues. The germline CDR1 and CDR2 sequences are SGHAT and FQNNGV. The CDR3 protein is CASTTRTGGAKETQYL. The CDR3 bases are TGTGCCAGCACCACAAGAACAGGGGGCGCGAAAGAGACACAGTACCTC.

Concerning this clonotype: An end of the junction does not agree with germline; a read error may underlie this. The chain has TRBV11-1 and TRBJ2-2; D not resolved. The CDR3 is 17 amino acids. CDR1 is SGHAT, CDR2 FQDESV, per germline (reference sequence). CDR3 sequence reads: CASSARPFLVNTEEQFF. The CDR3 coding sequence is TGTGCCAGCAGTGCCCGGCCATTCCTAGTTAACACCGAGGAGCAGTTTTTT.

This clonotype is classed as medium-sized. The genes are TRBV4-1 and TRBJ1-6; D is unresolved. Germline CDR1 and CDR2: MGHRA and YSYEKL. The V end lost 1 base, the J end lost 6 bases, and 16 bases lay between the germline ends. The CDR3 runs 17 residues. The CDR3 protein is CASSQGPPRETNSPLHF. CDR3 DNA sequence: TGCGCCAGCAGCCAAGGCCCCCCCCGGGAGACTAATTCACCCCTCCACTTT.

This clonotype occurred many times. The V and J genes are TRBV29-1 and TRBJ2-1, with D unresolved. The CDR3 totals 12 residues. CDR1 and CDR2 (germline): SQVTM, ANQGSEA. Trimming pared 1 base from V and 7 bases from J, leaving 8 bases between. The DNA for the CDR3 is TGCAGCGTTGAAGGGTTGTGGAATGAGCAGTTCTTC. This translates into CSVEGLWNEQFF.

This clonotype was detected many times. The chain links TRBV11-2 to TRBJ2-3; the match to TRBD1 covers 10 bases. CDR1 and CDR2 (germline): SGHAT, FQNNGV. This CDR3 has 15 amino acids. After removal of 5 bases from V and 2 bases from J, the junction contained 4 bases not matched to a gene. The CDR3 region has the DNA TGTGCCAGCAGCAAGGACAGGGGGACCACAGATACGCAGTATTTT. Translation gives CASSKDRGTTDTQYF.

On this clonotype itself: Germline and junction disagree at one end, which may indicate a read error. This chain connects TRBV5-6 to TRBJ2-2, with D possibly TRBD2 on 5 matching bases. CDR3 length equals 15 residues. From germline, CDR1 is SGHDT and CDR2 YYEEEE. The CDR3 here is CDSSLAPSVTGELYF. The CDR3 DNA reads as TGTGACAGCAGCTTGGCACCCAGTGTCACCGGGGAGCTGTATTTT.

Worth noting for this clonotype: A read error may explain this, as a much larger clone is one base away. V is TRBV11-2 and J is TRBJ2-3, with 7 positions matching TRBD1. Germline values: CDR1 SGHAT, CDR2 FQNNGV. The V and J ends lost 8 bases and 2 bases, in that order; junction bases with no gene match: 10. The CDR3 consists of 15 residues. The CDR3 sequence is CASGPQGLDTDTQYF. The CDR3 DNA reads TGTGCCAGCGGCCCACAGGGGTTAGACACAGATACGCAGTATTTT.

Concerning this clonotype: One end of the junction does not line up with germline, which may come from a read error. In nucleotides, the CDR3 is TGTGCCGGCAGTACCGAAAGGGGGCTGACCCACTACTTC. Amino acids: CAGSTERGLTHYF. The rearrangement uses TRBV6-5 and TRBJ2-5; 7 nucleotides align to TRBD1. The germline gives CDR1 MNHEY, CDR2 SVGAGI. CDR3 length: 13 amino acids.

About this clonotype: A much larger clone differs from this one at a single base, so this may be a read error. The chain recombines TRBV28 with TRBJ2-1; a possible D gene is TRBD2 (6 bases). The germline CDR1 and CDR2 sequences are MDHEN and SYDVKM. The V gene lost 4 bases and the J gene lost 2 bases, with 15 bases spanning the gap. The CDR3 has 16 residues. DNA for the CDR3: TGTGCCAGCAGTTCTCCACTCGGGGGTACCTACAATGAGCAGTTCTTC. Translated: CASSSPLGGTYNEQFF.

Concerning this clonotype: A read error may produce the germline difference seen at one junction end. The gene calls are TRBV4-3 and TRBJ2-7; TRBD2 matches at 7 bases. The CDR3 spans 18 residues. Looked up from germline, CDR1 is LGHNA and CDR2 is YSLEER. The CDR3 here is CATSQAMTGGRISYEQYF. In DNA, the CDR3 is TGCGCCACCAGCCAAGCTATGACGGGGGGTCGCATTAGCTACGAGCAGTACTTC.

This chain links TRBV5-4 with TRBJ1-2; D might be TRBD1 (5 bases). Germline V gives CDR1 SGHNT, CDR2 YYREEE (reference sequence). This CDR3 has 13 residues. V was shortened by 5 bases and J by 8 bases, with 16 bases between the two germline ends. In nucleotides, the CDR3 is TGTGCCAGCAGAACCCAGGGAATGGAGGGCTACACCTTC. It encodes CASRTQGMEGYTF.

The chain joins TRBV28 to TRBJ2-1, with D possibly matching TRBD2 (5 bases). CDR1 and CDR2 (germline): MDHEN, SYDVKM. The CDR3 covers 16 residues. The V end was cut by 2 bases, the J end by 10 bases, with 21 bases between. CDR3: CASSLNSGMDPTEQFF. CDR3 in DNA: TGTGCCAGCAGTTTAAATTCGGGAATGGACCCCACGGAGCAGTTCTTC.

Notes on this clonotype: Because it lacks the conserved phenylalanine or tryptophan at the end, this CDR3 is likely a read error. The chain employs TRBV11-2 and TRBJ2-2; D is unresolved. Germline V CDR1 and CDR2: SGHAT, FQNNGV. CDR3 size: 16 residues. The CDR3 DNA follows: TGTGCCAACAGCCCCGATCCCCAATTGAACATCGGGGAGCTGTTTTCT. Protein sequence: CANSPDPQLNIGELFS.

On this clonotype itself: A much larger clonotype is one base distant, so this may be a read error. This sequence joins TRBV11-2 and TRBJ2-1, with 8 bases fitting TRBD2. The V gene's germline CDR1 is SGHAT and CDR2 FQNNGV. The CDR3 spans 16 residues. The ends lost 5 bases at V and 7 bases at J; junction bases unmatched: 13. The CDR3 sequence is CASSRRTSRLENEQFF. CDR3 sequence (DNA): TGTGCCAGCAGCCGGCGGACTAGCAGGTTAGAAAATGAGCAGTTCTTC.

Points on this clonotype: The junction shows a germline mismatch at one end, possibly a read error. The CDR3 DNA is TGCGCCAGTACCTACACTGGCGTCGGCTATGAGCAGTACTTC. Translating it yields CASTYTGVGYEQYF. The gene calls are TRBV6-2 or TRBV6-3 and TRBJ2-7; D gene unclear. Looked up from germline, CDR1 is MNHEY and CDR2 is SVGEGT. CDR3 length: 14 residues.

As regards this clonotype: This sequence may be a read error, since a much larger clone differs from it by one base. This rearrangement joins TRBV11-3 to TRBJ2-1; D remains ambiguous. The CDR3 is made up of 12 amino acids. Germline CDR1 reads SGHNT; CDR2 reads YENEEA. The CDR3 nucleotides are TGTGCCATCAGCTTAAATGCCAATGAGCAGTTATTC. It yields the protein CAISLNANEQLF.

This clonotype was detected ten times or more. J is TRBJ2-6 and V is TRBV24-1; either TRBD1 or TRBD2 may fit D (5 bases each). CDR3 length: 13 amino acids. The V gene's germline CDR1 is KGHDR and CDR2 SFDVKD. The V gene lost 7 bases and the J gene lost 4 bases, with 7 bases spanning the gap. The chain's CDR3 is CATRGDGANVLTF. The CDR3 DNA follows: TGTGCCACCAGAGGGGACGGGGCCAACGTCCTGACTTTC.